One and the same sample provided the 18 T cell receptor beta chains below, sequenced in a study of T cells after posttransplantation cyclophosphamide. The assay was immunoSEQ multiplex PCR, and TCRdb's table has in-frame clones only and misses some. The data show 51,000 or so clones, 85% to 95% seen once. Sequencing input: PBMCs. These receptors came from a woman under 40 in good health and a related stem cell transplant donor.

This clone was observed a handful of times. This chain joins TRBV18 and TRBJ2-1, with 12 bases that match TRBD2. Germline lookup yields CDR1 KGHSH and CDR2 LQKENI. The V and J ends lost 8 bases and 8 bases, in that order; junction bases with no gene match: 13. The CDR3 runs to 16 residues. The CDR3 reads CASAPETSGGSDEQFF. In DNA form, the CDR3 reads TGTGCCAGCGCCCCTGAAACTAGCGGGGGGTCCGATGAGCAGTTCTTC.

The chain recombines TRBV7-2 with TRBJ2-3; tentatively, D is TRBD1 (6 bases). CDR1 is SGHTA and CDR2 is FQGNSA in the germline V gene. The CDR3 runs 15 residues. The V and J ends lost 5 bases and 9 bases respectively, with 21 bases between them. The CDR3 spells CASSPSRFRDNTQYF. The CDR3 DNA follows: TGTGCCAGCAGCCCGTCTCGGTTTCGGGACAACACGCAGTATTTT.

The chain uses TRBV28 and TRBJ1-6; D is unclear. This CDR3 is 15 amino acids long. With 2 bases removed from V and 7 bases from J, the gap between germline ends came to 12 bases. The germline V gene encodes CDR1 MDHEN and CDR2 SYDVKM. The CDR3: CASSLEPLRNSPLHF. The CDR3 DNA reads as TGTGCCAGCAGTTTAGAGCCTTTACGGAATTCACCCCTCCACTTT.

This clone appeared a few times. The chain employs TRBV19 and TRBJ1-2, with D maybe TRBD1 (6 bases). V was shortened by 7 bases and J by 4 bases, with 16 bases between the two germline ends. This CDR3 is built from 14 residues. CDR1 LNHDA and CDR2 SQIVND come from the germline V gene (reference sequence). Written as DNA, the CDR3 is TGTGCCAGTACCAAAGGGGCCAGGGGCTATGGCTACACCTTC. This codes for CASTKGARGYGYTF.

V gene TRBV6-5 combines with J gene TRBJ2-3, with a tentative D call TRBD1 (6 bases). Deletions cut 6 bases from V and 3 bases from J, with 16 bases between. Germline CDR1 reads MNHEY; CDR2 reads SVGAGI. This CDR3 comprises 15 residues. The CDR3 DNA reads TGTGCCAGCAGCCTCACAGGGAGTAAGACAGATACGCAGTATTTT. Protein: CASSLTGSKTDTQYF.

This chain joins TRBV5-1 and TRBJ2-3; TRBD2 is a possible D gene (5 bases). The CDR3 runs 16 residues. Trimming took off 5 bases at V and 3 bases at J, with 19 bases between the two ends. CDR1 and CDR2 from the germline V gene are SGHRS and YFSETQ. The CDR3 is CASRLSQTTTTDTQYF. CDR3 bases: TGCGCCAGCAGGTTGTCCCAGACGACTACAACAGATACGCAGTATTTT.

V and J are TRBV5-5 and TRBJ1-2; D gene uncertain. The germline CDR1 and CDR2 sequences are SGHKS and YYEKEE (reference sequence). V was shortened by 1 base and J by 2 bases, with 6 bases between the two germline ends. This CDR3 spans 13 amino acids. As DNA, the CDR3 is TGTGCCAGCAGCTTGCTCGGGAACTATGGCTACACCTTC. This gives the protein CASSLLGNYGYTF.

This rearrangement joins TRBV7-2 to TRBJ2-1; tentative D call: TRBD1 (6 bases). V was shortened by 2 bases and J by 9 bases, with 20 bases between the two germline ends. The CDR3 is made up of 16 amino acids. Germline V gene lookup returns CDR1 SGHTA and CDR2 FQGNSA. CDR3: CASSLRWSGVLGEQFF. In nucleotides, the CDR3 is TGTGCCAGCAGCTTAAGATGGTCAGGGGTACTCGGTGAGCAGTTCTTC.

The gene calls are TRBV6-5 and TRBJ1-2, with 7 bases lining up with TRBD1. This CDR3 has 13 residues. The trim removed 6 bases at V and 4 bases at J, leaving 5 bases unmatched. Germline V CDR1 and CDR2: MNHEY, SVGAGI. The CDR3 region is CASRAGGVYGYTF. The CDR3 bases are TGTGCCAGCAGGGCAGGGGGAGTCTATGGCTACACCTTC.

J is TRBJ1-1 and V is TRBV19, with D uncertain. The CDR3 consists of 12 residues. Germline V gives CDR1 LNHDA, CDR2 SQIVND (reference sequence). The germline V and J ends were trimmed by 5 bases and 4 bases, with 8 bases remaining between them. CDR3 amino acids: CASSAGFTEAFF. As DNA, the CDR3 is TGTGCCAGTAGTGCGGGTTTCACTGAAGCTTTCTTT.

The chain couples TRBV5-4 to TRBJ1-1; no clear D gene. In germline, CDR1 is SGHNT, CDR2 YYREEE (reference sequence). V was trimmed by 0 bases and J by 3 bases, leaving 12 bases between them. This CDR3 spans 15 amino acids. The CDR3 here is CASSLGGGRDTEAFF. Written as DNA, the CDR3 is TGTGCCAGCAGCTTGGGAGGAGGGCGGGACACTGAAGCTTTCTTT.

CDR3 coding DNA: TGTGCCAGCAGCCTGATGGGGGCTGGGATAAGCACAGATACGCAGTATTTT. This translates into CASSLMGAGISTDTQYF. The rearrangement uses TRBV5-4 and TRBJ2-3; D perhaps matches TRBD1 (6 bases). Trimming removed 4 bases at V and 0 bases at J, with 18 bases between. The CDR3 runs 17 residues. CDR1 is SGHNT and CDR2 is YYREEE in the germline V gene (reference sequence).

The chain combines TRBV5-1 with TRBJ2-3; 9 positions agree with TRBD1. Unmatched junction bases numbered 11, after V lost 4 bases and J lost 5 bases. The CDR3 loop spans 16 amino acids. CDR1 is SGHRS and CDR2 is YFSETQ in the germline V gene. The CDR3 loop reads CASSLAPGQGIDTQYF. The DNA for the CDR3 is TGCGCCAGCAGCCTGGCCCCGGGACAGGGCATAGATACGCAGTATTTT.

This sequence joins TRBV6-1 and TRBJ2-5, with D possibly being TRBD2 (6 bases). Germline V gene lookup returns CDR1 MNHNS and CDR2 SASEGT. The CDR3 has 15 amino acids. V shed 4 bases and J shed 1 base, with 13 bases lying between them. As DNA, the CDR3 is TGTGCCAGCAGTGGAAACGGGGGATTCCAAGAGACCCAGTACTTC. It yields the protein CASSGNGGFQETQYF.

V usage is TRBV18 and J usage is TRBJ1-1, with 7 bases lining up with TRBD1. CDR3 size: 16 residues. Per the germline V gene, CDR1 is KGHSH and CDR2 is LQKENI. V shed 3 bases, J shed 0 bases, and the junction held 7 bases outside the gene matches. CDR3 residues: CASSPLTGAMNTEAFF. The CDR3 DNA is TGTGCCAGCTCACCGTTAACAGGGGCAATGAACACTGAAGCTTTCTTT.

This clone was observed once. The gene calls are TRBV6-6 and TRBJ2-5, with 10 bases identical to TRBD2. V gave up 5 bases and J gave up 5 bases; unmatched junction bases: 5. This CDR3 has 14 amino acids. Germline V CDR1 and CDR2: MNHNY, SVGAGI (reference sequence). Here the CDR3 reads CASSASGGWETQYF. CDR3 nucleotides: TGTGCCAGCAGTGCTAGCGGGGGCTGGGAGACCCAGTACTTC.

The chain combines TRBV5-5 with TRBJ2-1; 10 bases fit TRBD2. Losses at the gene ends were 0 bases for V and 7 bases for J; bases not matched to a gene: 10. This CDR3 has 17 residues. Per the germline V gene, CDR1 is SGHKS and CDR2 is YYEKEE (reference sequence). The CDR3 reads CASSLALAGGLGNEQFF. DNA of the CDR3: TGTGCCAGCAGCTTGGCATTAGCGGGGGGCCTTGGAAATGAGCAGTTCTTC.

The chain combines TRBV9 with TRBJ2-7, with a possible D match to TRBD1 (5 bases). V was clipped by 6 bases and J by 2 bases, with 15 bases between them. This CDR3 region has 14 residues. Germline V gives CDR1 SGDLS, CDR2 YYNGEE. Here the CDR3 DNA reads TGTGCCAGCACCTCAAAGGGGCTAGCCTACGAGCAGTACTTC. This gives the protein CASTSKGLAYEQYF.